This T cell receptor beta chain comes out of a study of neurological immune-mediated disorders. Points from the study as a whole: One related-CDR3 cluster, which may be a signature, held the repertoires of 18 of 34 multiple sclerosis patients after phylogenetic grouping.

Stored at -80 C, 2 million PBMCs were the source of the unsorted libraries. 5'RACE with 10-nucleotide random UMIs produced the cDNA. TCRdb reprocessed the 5' RACE reads via MiXCR and lists one record per CDR3 protein. Of about 70,000 distinct CDR3 sequences in the sample, 2.5% to 3.5% were seen once. This clonotype was counted at least ten times. The target antigen is unknown. The germline V gene encodes CDR1 MNHEY and CDR2 SMNVEV (reference sequence). The germline V and J ends were trimmed by 1 base and 0 bases, with 5 bases remaining between them. CDR3 length: 14 residues. The sample consisted of PBMCs. The receptor comes from a woman in her forties or fifties with multiple sclerosis. The chain couples TRBV27 to TRBJ2-3, with D hard to call. Here the CDR3 reads CASSLLQSTDTQYF. As DNA, the CDR3 is TGTGCCAGCAGTTTATTACAGAGCACAGATACGCAGTATTTT.